These 10 T cell receptor beta chains originate from one sample sequenced in a study of cytomegalovirus exposure and HLA in healthy donors. The primer mix had 60 Vbeta and 13 Jbeta primers. Method: immunoSEQ multiplex PCR; TCRdb's copy keeps in-frame clones and lacks some. This sample's table has more than 40,000 clones. The sequenced material came from PBMCs. These receptors originate from a man aged 35-49 years in good health and CMV-seropositive.

The CDR3 bases are TGTGCCAGCAGCCCCGACAGGGGGAGTGAGCAGTACTTC. Amino acid sequence: CASSPDRGSEQYF. V is TRBV11-2 and J is TRBJ2-7; 9 bases agree with TRBD1. Germline lookup yields CDR1 SGHAT and CDR2 FQNNGV. CDR3 size: 13 residues. V trimming: 5 bases; J trimming: 7 bases; junction bases outside the gene matches: 6. Supplemented by reference TRBV11-2 and TRBJ2-7, the full variable domain reads EAGVAQSPRYKIIEKRQSVAFWCNPISGHATLYWYQQILGQGPKLLIQFQNNGVVDDSQLPKDRFSAERLKGVDSTLKIQPAKLEDSAVYLCASSPDRGSEQYFGPGTRLTVT.

This chain links TRBV7-8 with TRBJ2-7, with 11 bases lining up with TRBD2. V gave up 3 bases and J gave up 2 bases; unmatched junction bases: 21. Per the germline V gene, CDR1 is SGHVS and CDR2 is FQNEAQ. This CDR3 is 21 amino acids long. Here the CDR3 DNA reads TGTGCCAGCAGCTTTGTAAGACCCGGGACTAGCGGACTCCTCGGGACCTACGAGCAGTACTTC. Translating gives CASSFVRPGTSGLLGTYEQYF.

The chain has TRBV10-1 and TRBJ2-1; TRBD2 matches at 10 bases. Germline V gives CDR1 WNHNN, CDR2 SYGVQD (reference sequence). The CDR3 sequence is 17 residues long. Losses at the gene ends were 3 bases for V and 0 bases for J; bases not matched to a gene: 5. CDR3 loop: CASSDRLAGSSYNEQFF. CDR3 nucleotide sequence: TGCGCCAGCAGTGACCGACTAGCGGGTAGCTCCTACAATGAGCAGTTCTTC.

The CDR3, as DNA: TGCGCCAGCAGCTTGGCCCCCCAGGCCACCCTAAACTATGGCTACACCTTC. Protein sequence: CASSLAPQATLNYGYTF. V gene TRBV5-1 combines with J gene TRBJ1-2; D unclear. Between the trimmed V and J ends, which lost 0 bases and 2 bases, there was a span of 17 bases. Per germline, CDR1 SGHRS and CDR2 YFSETQ. The CDR3 length is 17 residues.

The V call is TRBV11-2, the J call TRBJ2-1; 7 nucleotides agree with TRBD2. The CDR3 has 16 amino acids. Trimming removed 1 base from V and 9 bases from J; junction bases left unmatched: 12. The germline gives CDR1 SGHAT, CDR2 FQNNGV. Here the CDR3 reads CASSLVRTRKGTEQFF. CDR3 nucleotides: TGTGCCAGCAGCTTAGTCCGGACTAGGAAAGGTACTGAGCAGTTCTTC. Drawing the rest from reference TRBV11-2 and TRBJ2-1, the complete variable domain is EAGVAQSPRYKIIEKRQSVAFWCNPISGHATLYWYQQILGQGPKLLIQFQNNGVVDDSQLPKDRFSAERLKGVDSTLKIQPAKLEDSAVYLCASSLVRTRKGTEQFFGPGTRLTVL.

The chain carries TRBV10-1 and TRBJ2-7, with 10 bases fitting TRBD1. V lost 4 bases and J lost 3; bases outside the gene matches: 0. The germline gives CDR1 WNHNN, CDR2 SYGVQD (reference sequence). This CDR3 has 13 amino acids. The CDR3 spells CASSGTGGYEQYF. CDR3 DNA: TGCGCCAGCAGTGGGACAGGGGGCTACGAGCAGTACTTC.

The chain is built from TRBV11-3 and TRBJ2-3, with D perhaps TRBD2 (7 bases). CDR1 is SGHNT and CDR2 is YENEEA in the germline V gene. The CDR3 has 14 residues. V dropped 5 bases and J dropped 6 bases, with 15 bases sitting between them. The CDR3 nucleotides read TGTGCCAGCAGCCAAAGGGGGGGATTCGATACGCAGTATTTT. Its translation: CASSQRGGFDTQYF.

V gene TRBV4-2 combines with J gene TRBJ2-5, with 7 bases that match TRBD1. Germline trimming cut 2 bases from V and 4 bases from J; bases unmatched to any gene: 1. This CDR3 has 13 residues. Germline lookup yields CDR1 LGHNA and CDR2 YNFKEQ. The CDR3: CASSQRGPETQYF. In nucleotides, the CDR3 is TGTGCCAGCAGCCAAAGGGGGCCAGAGACCCAGTACTTC.

The chain has TRBV5-1 and TRBJ2-5; the D gene is possibly TRBD2 (6 bases). V was clipped by 0 bases and J by 1 base, with 10 bases between them. Per the germline V gene, CDR1 is SGHRS and CDR2 is YFSETQ. This CDR3 has 15 residues. The CDR3 loop is CASSLVDYPQETQYF. The CDR3 coding sequence is TGCGCCAGCAGCTTGGTGGACTACCCCCAAGAGACCCAGTACTTC.

The V and J genes are TRBV7-6 and TRBJ2-3; 12 bases map to TRBD2. The CDR3 length is 17 residues. Trimming cost V 4 bases and J 4 bases; bases outside gene matches: 9. Germline CDR1 SGHVS, CDR2 FNYEAQ. Written as DNA, the CDR3 is TGTGCCAGCAGCTCGGGACTAGCGGGTCGGGGATCAGATACGCAGTATTTT. Protein product: CASSSGLAGRGSDTQYF.